The 5 T cell receptor beta chains listed next were all sequenced from one sample in a study of blood T cell repertoires in COVID-19. The repertoire was sequenced with immunoSEQ multiplex PCR; TCRdb's copy has only in-frame clones and lacks some. The data contain roughly 500,000 clones, approximately 88% of them singletons. Sequencing was done on a sample of PBMCs or T cells enriched from blood (not recorded which). These receptors were obtained from a woman aged 40 to 50 who had recovered from COVID-19.

The chain uses TRBV7-2 and TRBJ2-4; the D is unclear. Germline loops: CDR1 SGHTA, CDR2 FQGNSA. V lost 0 bases and J 2 bases, leaving 8 bases between the germline ends. The CDR3 runs to 15 residues. The DNA for the CDR3 is TGTGCCAGCAGCTTAGCGGCCTCATCCAAAAACATTCAGTACTTC. Protein sequence: CASSLAASSKNIQYF.

The chain is built from TRBV28 and TRBJ2-2; 8 bases match TRBD1. V lost 4 bases to trimming and J lost 1 base; unmatched junction nucleotides: 2. Germline values: CDR1 MDHEN, CDR2 SYDVKM. The length of the CDR3 is 15 residues. The CDR3 loop reads CASSSGQGNTGELFF. The CDR3 DNA reads TGTGCCAGCAGTTCCGGACAGGGGAACACCGGGGAGCTGTTTTTT.

The gene calls are TRBV18 and TRBJ2-5; TRBD2 matches 8 bases. V lost 4 bases and J lost 1; bases outside the gene matches: 5. Germline-derived CDR1 and CDR2 are KGHSH and LQKENI. The CDR3 consists of 15 residues. The CDR3 DNA reads as TGTGCCAGCTCACGGCTAGCGGGCTCCCAAGAGACCCAGTACTTC. It yields the protein CASSRLAGSQETQYF.

This sequence joins TRBV7-9 and TRBJ2-3; TRBD2 is a possible D gene (6 bases). V lost 4 bases to trimming and J lost 3 bases, with 20 bases between them. The CDR3 extends over 17 amino acids. CDR1 is SEHNR, CDR2 FQNEAQ, per germline (reference sequence). CDR3 nucleotide sequence: TGTGCCAGCAGCTCCACAGCGGGTACGGTCTTAACAGATACGCAGTATTTT. The encoded protein is CASSSTAGTVLTDTQYF.

V usage is TRBV9 and J usage is TRBJ1-1; D may be TRBD1 (6 bases). V was trimmed by 3 bases and J by 1 base, leaving 10 bases between them. Germline CDR1 and CDR2: SGDLS and YYNGEE. This CDR3 spans 14 amino acids. In nucleotides, the CDR3 is TGTGCCAGCAGCGACCCCAGGGGGAACACTGAAGCTTTCTTT. Translating gives CASSDPRGNTEAFF.